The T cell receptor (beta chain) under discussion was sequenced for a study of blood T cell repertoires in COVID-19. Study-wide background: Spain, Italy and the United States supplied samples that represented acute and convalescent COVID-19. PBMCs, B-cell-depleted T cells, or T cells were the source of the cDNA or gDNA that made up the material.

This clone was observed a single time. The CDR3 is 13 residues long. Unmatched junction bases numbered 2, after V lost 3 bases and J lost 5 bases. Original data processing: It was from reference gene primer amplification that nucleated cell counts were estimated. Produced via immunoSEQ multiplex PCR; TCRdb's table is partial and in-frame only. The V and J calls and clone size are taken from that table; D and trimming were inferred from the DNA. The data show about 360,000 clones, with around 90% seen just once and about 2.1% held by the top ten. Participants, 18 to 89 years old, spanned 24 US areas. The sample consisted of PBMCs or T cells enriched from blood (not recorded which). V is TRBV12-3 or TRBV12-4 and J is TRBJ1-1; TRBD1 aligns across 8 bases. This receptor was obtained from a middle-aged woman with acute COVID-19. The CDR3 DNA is TGTGCCAGCAGTTTTACAGGGGGTACTGAAGCTTTCTTT. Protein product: CASSFTGGTEAFF.